This T cell receptor beta chain was sequenced during a study of blood T cell repertoires in COVID-19. Turning to the study itself: In each case, the material was cDNA or gDNA derived from T cells, B-cell-depleted T cells, or PBMCs.

Original methodology: The authors estimated nucleated cell counts from reference gene primer amplification. Method: immunoSEQ multiplex PCR; TCRdb's copy keeps in-frame clones and lacks some. The DNA was the basis for D and trimming; V, J and clone size are from that table. The sample contains some 210,000 clones, 92% of which appear only once. Seattle participants joined during active infection and were tracked over time. This CDR3 comprises 15 residues. The sequence was obtained from a man in his 60s with COVID-19, enrolled during active disease. V gene TRBV21-1 combines with J gene TRBJ2-5; the listed D gene, TRBD1, was not tested against the DNA. TRBV21-1 is classified as a pseudogene. The sequencing input was peripheral blood. The CDR3 region is CASSRMATAQETQYF. The CDR3 DNA reads as TGTGCCAGCAGCAGAATGGCGACAGCACAAGAGACCCAGTACTTC.